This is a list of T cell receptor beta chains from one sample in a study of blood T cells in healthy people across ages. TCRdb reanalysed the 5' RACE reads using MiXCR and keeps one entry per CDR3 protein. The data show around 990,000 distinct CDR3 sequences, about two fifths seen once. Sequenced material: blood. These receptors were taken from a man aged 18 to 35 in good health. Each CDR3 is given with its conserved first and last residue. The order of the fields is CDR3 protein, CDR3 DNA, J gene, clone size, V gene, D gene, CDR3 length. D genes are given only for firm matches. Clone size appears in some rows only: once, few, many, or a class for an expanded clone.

CDR3 protein: CASSLGRGKTDTQYF
CDR3 DNA: TGCGCCAGCAGCTTGGGTAGGGGAAAGACAGATACGCAGTATTTT
J gene: TRBJ2-3
clone size: few
V gene: TRBV5-1
D gene: -
CDR3 length: 15

CDR3 protein: CASSPLDGVVEKLFF
CDR3 DNA: TGTGCCAGCAGCCCCCTGGACGGGGTGGTTGAAAAACTGTTTTTT
J gene: TRBJ1-4
clone size: -
V gene: TRBV9
D gene: -
CDR3 length: 15

CDR3 protein: CASSHHMREGPQYF
CDR3 DNA: TGTGCCAGCAGCCATCATATGAGAGAGGGCCCGCAGTATTTT
J gene: TRBJ2-3
clone size: few
V gene: TRBV14
D gene: -
CDR3 length: 14

CDR3 protein: CASSSGLAPYEQYF
CDR3 DNA: TGTGCCAGCAGCTCGGGACTAGCCCCCTACGAGCAGTACTTC
J gene: TRBJ2-7
clone size: -
V gene: TRBV7-2
D gene: TRBD2
CDR3 length: 14

CDR3 protein: CASSATDTQYF
CDR3 DNA: TGTGCCAGCAGTGCCACAGATACGCAGTATTTT
J gene: TRBJ2-3
clone size: many
V gene: TRBV9
D gene: -
CDR3 length: 11

CDR3 protein: CSAPGLAGGNTDTQYF
CDR3 DNA: TGCAGTGCCCCCGGACTAGCGGGGGGGAACACAGATACGCAGTATTTT
J gene: TRBJ2-3
clone size: few
V gene: TRBV20-1
D gene: TRBD2
CDR3 length: 16

CDR3 protein: CASSEAITVGGEQYF
CDR3 DNA: TGTGCCAGCAGTGAAGCAATAACCGTGGGTGGGGAGCAGTACTTC
J gene: TRBJ2-7
clone size: -
V gene: TRBV2
D gene: -
CDR3 length: 15

CDR3 protein: CSARGFDVQMSSYNEQFF
CDR3 DNA: TGCAGTGCTAGAGGTTTCGATGTGCAAATGAGCTCCTACAATGAGCAGTTCTTC
J gene: TRBJ2-1
clone size: few
V gene: TRBV20-1
D gene: -
CDR3 length: 18

CDR3 protein: CASSLESGGEDEQFF
CDR3 DNA: TGTGCCAGCAGCCTAGAAAGCGGGGGCGAGGATGAGCAGTTCTTC
J gene: TRBJ2-1
clone size: -
V gene: TRBV3-1
D gene: TRBD2
CDR3 length: 15

CDR3 protein: CASSPYLDDEQYF
CDR3 DNA: TGTGCCAGCAGCCCCTATCTAGACGACGAGCAGTACTTC
J gene: TRBJ2-7
clone size: -
V gene: TRBV5-4
D gene: -
CDR3 length: 13

CDR3 protein: CASSVQANTGELFF
CDR3 DNA: TGTGCCAGCAGTGTACAGGCGAACACCGGGGAGCTGTTTTTT
J gene: TRBJ2-2
clone size: -
V gene: TRBV27
D gene: -
CDR3 length: 14

CDR3 protein: CASSPGGSGYTF
CDR3 DNA: TGTGCCAGCAGTCCAGGGGGCAGTGGCTACACCTTC
J gene: TRBJ1-2
clone size: -
V gene: TRBV27
D gene: TRBD1
CDR3 length: 12

CDR3 protein: CASSPRNPNYGYTF
CDR3 DNA: TGCGCCAGCAGCCCACGGAACCCTAACTATGGCTACACCTTC
J gene: TRBJ1-2
clone size: few
V gene: TRBV5-1
D gene: -
CDR3 length: 14

CDR3 protein: CASTLRSYNEQFF
CDR3 DNA: TGTGCCAGCACCCTCCGGTCCTACAATGAGCAGTTCTTC
J gene: TRBJ2-1
clone size: few
V gene: TRBV28
D gene: -
CDR3 length: 13

CDR3 protein: CAIRHPKAGGVDTQYF
CDR3 DNA: TGTGCCATCAGACACCCTAAAGCGGGGGGGGTAGATACGCAGTATTTT
J gene: TRBJ2-3
clone size: few
V gene: TRBV10-3
D gene: TRBD2
CDR3 length: 16

CDR3 protein: CASGPGLVVTDTQYF
CDR3 DNA: TGTGCCAGCGGCCCGGGACTAGTGGTGACAGATACGCAGTATTTT
J gene: TRBJ2-3
clone size: -
V gene: TRBV27
D gene: TRBD2
CDR3 length: 15

CDR3 protein: CASSFTGANYGYTF
CDR3 DNA: TGTGCCAGCAGCTTTACAGGAGCCAACTATGGCTACACCTTC
J gene: TRBJ1-2
clone size: -
V gene: TRBV7-9
D gene: -
CDR3 length: 14

CDR3 protein: CSAYAGGAGGHNEQFF
CDR3 DNA: TGCAGTGCTTACGCCGGGGGTGCCGGGGGACACAATGAGCAGTTCTTC
J gene: TRBJ2-1
clone size: few
V gene: TRBV20-1
D gene: -
CDR3 length: 16

CDR3 protein: CSVGRGSTDTQYF
CDR3 DNA: TGCAGTGTGGGTAGGGGCTCCACAGATACGCAGTATTTT
J gene: TRBJ2-3
clone size: many
V gene: TRBV20-1
D gene: -
CDR3 length: 13